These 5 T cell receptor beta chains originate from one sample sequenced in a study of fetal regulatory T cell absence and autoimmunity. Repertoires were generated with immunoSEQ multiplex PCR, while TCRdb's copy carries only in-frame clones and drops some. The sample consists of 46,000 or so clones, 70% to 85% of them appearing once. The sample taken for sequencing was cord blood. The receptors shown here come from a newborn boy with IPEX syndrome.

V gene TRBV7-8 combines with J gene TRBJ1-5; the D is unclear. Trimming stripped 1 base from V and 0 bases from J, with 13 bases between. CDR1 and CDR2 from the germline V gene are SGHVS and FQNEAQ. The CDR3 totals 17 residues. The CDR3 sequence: CASSLVAVSYSNQPQHF. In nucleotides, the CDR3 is TGTGCCAGCAGCTTAGTGGCGGTCTCATATAGCAATCAGCCCCAGCATTTT.

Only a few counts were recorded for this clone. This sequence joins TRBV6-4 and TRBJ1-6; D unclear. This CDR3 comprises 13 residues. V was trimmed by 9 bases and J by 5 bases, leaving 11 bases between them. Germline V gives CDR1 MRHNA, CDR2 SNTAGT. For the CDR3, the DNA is TGTGCCAGGGAGGGCGAAGATAATTCACCCCTCCACTTT. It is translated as CAREGEDNSPLHF.

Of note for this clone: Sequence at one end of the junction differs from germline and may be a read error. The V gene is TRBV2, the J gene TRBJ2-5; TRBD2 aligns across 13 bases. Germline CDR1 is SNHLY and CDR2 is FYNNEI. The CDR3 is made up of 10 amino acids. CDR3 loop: CASRGLAGNF. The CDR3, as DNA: TGTGCCAGCAGGGGACTAGCGGGGAACTTC.

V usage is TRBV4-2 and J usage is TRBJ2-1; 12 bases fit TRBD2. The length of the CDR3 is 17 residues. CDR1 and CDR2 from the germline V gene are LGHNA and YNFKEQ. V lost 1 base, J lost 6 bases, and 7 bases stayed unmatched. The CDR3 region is CASSQGRGLAGINEQFF. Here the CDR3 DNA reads TGTGCCAGCAGCCAAGGTCGTGGACTAGCGGGAATCAATGAGCAGTTCTTC.

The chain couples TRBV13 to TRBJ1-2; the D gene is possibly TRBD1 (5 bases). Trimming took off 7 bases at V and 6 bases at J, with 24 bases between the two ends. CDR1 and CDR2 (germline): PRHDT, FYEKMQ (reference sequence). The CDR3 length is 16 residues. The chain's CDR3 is CASTYPTGGPSHGYTF. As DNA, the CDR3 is TGTGCCAGCACCTATCCCACAGGAGGGCCGTCGCATGGCTACACCTTC.